Each of the 8 T cell receptor beta chains below was sequenced from the same sample in a study of T cell changes during pregnancy in multiple sclerosis. Measured with immunoSEQ multiplex PCR; TCRdb has only the in-frame clones, and not every one. This table holds about 20,000 clones, approximately 86% found once. Sequences were derived from CD8+ T cells from peripheral blood mononuclear cells, sampled after pregnancy. Every receptor here comes from a female donor in good health, enrolled as a control in a pregnancy study.

The chain employs TRBV19 and TRBJ1-4, with 7 bases lining up with TRBD1. V gave up 4 bases and J gave up 5 bases; unmatched junction bases: 13. CDR1 and CDR2 (germline): LNHDA, SQIVND (reference sequence). The CDR3 loop spans 17 amino acids. CDR3 DNA sequence: TGTGCCAGTAGTAACCAGGGGGTTTTAGGGCCGAATGAAAAACTGTTTTTT. Its protein is CASSNQGVLGPNEKLFF.

The V call is TRBV27, the J call TRBJ2-5, with 7 bases identical to TRBD2. The ends lost 6 bases at V and 2 bases at J; junction bases unmatched: 6. This CDR3 has 14 residues. CDR1 is MNHEY and CDR2 is SMNVEV in the germline V gene (reference sequence). The CDR3 spells CASSSRGDQETQYF. The CDR3 DNA sequence: TGTGCCAGCAGCAGCCGGGGGGATCAAGAGACCCAGTACTTC.

This rearrangement joins TRBV25-1 to TRBJ2-6, with 8 bases identical to TRBD1. Germline V gene sequence: CDR1 MGHDK, CDR2 SYGVNS. J lost 0 bases, V lost 10 bases, and 8 bases had no gene match. This CDR3 is built from 16 residues. CDR3 residues: CANPDRGSSGANVLTF. In DNA form, the CDR3 reads TGTGCCAACCCCGACAGGGGAAGCTCTGGGGCCAACGTCCTGACTTTC. Full variable domain (missing parts from reference TRBV25-1 and TRBJ2-6): EADIYQTPRYLVIGTGKKITLECSQTMGHDKMYWYQQDPGMELHLIHYSYGVNSTEKGDLSSESTVSRIRTEHFPLTLESARPSHTSQYLCANPDRGSSGANVLTFGAGSRLTVL.

This chain connects TRBV4-2 to TRBJ2-5; 10 nucleotides agree with TRBD2. CDR1 LGHNA and CDR2 YNFKEQ come from the germline V gene. J lost 1 base, V lost 1 base, and 0 bases had no gene match. The CDR3 has 15 amino acids. CDR3 protein: CASSQGTSGQETQYF. The CDR3 DNA is TGTGCCAGCAGCCAAGGGACTAGCGGCCAAGAGACCCAGTACTTC.

For this clone: Different DNA sequences within this sample yield the same CDR3. The rearrangement joins TRBV5-6 to TRBJ1-1; D is possibly TRBD1 (6 bases). V was clipped by 4 bases and J by 4 bases, with 14 bases between them. This CDR3 region has 14 residues. Germline-derived CDR1 and CDR2 are SGHDT and YYEEEE. The CDR3 DNA reads as TGTGCCAGCAGCCAAGACAGGCTGGGCACTGAAGCTTTCTTT. It codes for CASSQDRLGTEAFF. Complete variable domain (other parts from reference TRBV5-6 and TRBJ1-1): DAGVTQSPTHLIKTRGQQVTLRCSPKSGHDTVSWYQQALGQGPQFIFQYYEEEERQRGNFPDRFSGHQFPNYSSELNVNALLLGDSALYLCASSQDRLGTEAFFGQGTRLTVV.

This chain uses TRBV7-6 with TRBJ2-7; D is possibly TRBD2 (5 bases). The V gene lost 4 bases and the J gene lost 5 bases, with 21 bases spanning the gap. The CDR3 totals 16 residues. Germline CDR1 reads SGHVS; CDR2 reads FNYEAQ. In DNA form, the CDR3 reads TGTGCCAGCAGCTCCTCCCCCGGGGATCGACCGAACGAGCAGTACTTC. Translated, it gives CASSSSPGDRPNEQYF.

The chain carries TRBV9 and TRBJ2-1, with TRBD2 matching over 8 bases. The junction had 6 bases not matched to a gene; V was cut back by 0 bases and J by 7 bases. Germline CDR1 is SGDLS and CDR2 is YYNGEE. The CDR3 consists of 15 residues. The CDR3 nucleotides read TGTGCCAGCAGCGTAGTAGCGGGATGGGTGAATGAGCAGTTCTTC. Encoded protein: CASSVVAGWVNEQFF. The full variable domain, its missing parts supplied by reference TRBV9 and TRBJ2-1, is DSGVTQTPKHLITATGQRVTLRCSPRSGDLSVYWYQQSLDQGLQFLIQYYNGEERAKGNILERFSAQQFPDLHSELNLSSLELGDSALYFCASSVVAGWVNEQFFGPGTRLTVL.

The CDR3 spells CASSSLQGALYGYTF. The DNA for the CDR3 is TGTGCCAGCAGCTCATTACAGGGGGCACTCTATGGCTACACCTTC. V gene TRBV5-4 combines with J gene TRBJ1-2, with 9 bases that match TRBD1. Germline-derived CDR1 and CDR2 are SGHNT and YYREEE (reference sequence). V was clipped by 3 bases and J by 4 bases; unmatched bases: 7. CDR3 length equals 15 residues.